Following are 12 T cell receptor beta chains from one sample sequenced in a study of blood T cell repertoires in COVID-19. Profiling relied on immunoSEQ multiplex PCR, and the TCRdb table lists in-frame clones only, not all of them. The sample includes about 60,000 clones, roughly four fifths of them seen just once. Source material: peripheral blood. The receptor set was obtained from a human donor in a cohort sampled during active COVID-19.

The rearrangement links TRBV6-2 or TRBV6-3 to TRBJ2-6; perhaps TRBD1 as D (6 bases). CDR3 size: 18 residues. Germline CDR1 is MNHEY and CDR2 is SVGEGT. V lost 0 bases to trimming and J lost 0 bases, with 12 bases between them. CDR3 DNA sequence: TGTGCCAGCAGTTACTCACTGGGGACACACTCTGGGGCCAACGTCCTGACTTTC. Translating gives CASSYSLGTHSGANVLTF.

This clone was counted a single time. The CDR3 region has the DNA TGCGCCAGCAGCCAACCGACGGGCGGGTCCGGGGAGCTGTTTTTT. It translates to CASSQPTGGSGELFF. The V gene is TRBV4-1, the J gene TRBJ2-2; possible D gene TRBD2, 5 bases. The CDR3 is made up of 15 amino acids. Germline CDR1 and CDR2: MGHRA and YSYEKL. V was pared by 2 bases and J by 6 bases, with 13 bases between.

This chain links TRBV7-9 with TRBJ2-7, with 8 positions matching TRBD2. After removal of 2 bases from V and 5 bases from J, the junction contained 5 bases not matched to a gene. CDR1 and CDR2 from the germline V gene are SEHNR and FQNEAQ (reference sequence). The CDR3 sequence is 14 residues long. Written as DNA, the CDR3 is TGTGCCAGCAGCTTAAGCGGGAGTCGTCACGAGCAGTACTTC. Protein sequence: CASSLSGSRHEQYF. The entire variable domain, with the rest obtained from reference TRBV7-9 and TRBJ2-7, is as follows: DTGVSQNPRHKITKRGQNVTFRCDPISEHNRLYWYRQTLGQGPEFLTYFQNEAQLEKSRLLSDRFSAERPKGSFSTLEIQRTEQGDSAMYLCASSLSGSRHEQYFGPGTRLTVT.

This chain uses TRBV27 with TRBJ1-2; D gene ambiguous. The CDR3 contains 14 residues. From germline, CDR1 is MNHEY and CDR2 SMNVEV (reference sequence). V lost 4 bases, J lost 2 bases, and 11 bases lay in between. The CDR3 region is CASSWAGHNYGYTF. For the CDR3, the DNA is TGTGCCAGCAGTTGGGCAGGCCACAACTATGGCTACACCTTC.

In DNA, the CDR3 is TGTGCCAGCAGTTCCTTAACTATGACGGGAGACTACGATACGCAGTATTTT. Its protein is CASSSLTMTGDYDTQYF. The rearrangement joins TRBV6-2 or TRBV6-3 to TRBJ2-3, with D possibly matching TRBD2 (6 bases). The germline V gene has CDR1 MNHEY and CDR2 SVGEGT. Trimming stripped 4 bases from V and 6 bases from J, with 23 bases between. This CDR3 region has 17 residues.

This chain joins TRBV6-2 or TRBV6-3 and TRBJ1-2, with D maybe TRBD1 (5 bases). The length of the CDR3 is 14 residues. V was clipped by 6 bases and J by 4 bases, with 15 bases between them. Germline V gene lookup returns CDR1 MNHEY and CDR2 SVGEGT. CDR3 sequence reads: CASSISRAFYGYTF. The CDR3, as DNA: TGTGCCAGCAGCATTTCCAGGGCCTTCTATGGCTACACCTTC.

In DNA, the CDR3 is TGTGCCAGCAGCGTCTACGAGCAGTACTTC. As protein: CASSVYEQYF. The rearrangement uses TRBV28 and TRBJ2-7; D unclear. Between the trimmed V and J ends, which lost 6 bases and 3 bases, there was a span of 3 bases. The CDR3 covers 10 residues. The germline gives CDR1 MDHEN, CDR2 SYDVKM. The entire variable domain, with the rest obtained from reference TRBV28 and TRBJ2-7, is as follows: DVKVTQSSRYLVKRTGEKVFLECVQDMDHENMFWYRQDPGLGLRLIYFSYDVKMKEKGDIPEGYSVSREKKERFSLILESASTNQTSMYLCASSVYEQYFGPGTRLTVT.

This clone was observed once. Other DNA variants within this sample encode the same CDR3. The chain combines TRBV2 with TRBJ2-5, with TRBD1 matching over 7 bases. The CDR3 extends over 13 amino acids. Germline CDR1 reads SNHLY; CDR2 reads FYNNEI. With 6 bases clipped from V and 2 bases from J, the junction kept 3 bases outside the gene matches. The CDR3 reads CASSSTGQETQYF. DNA of the CDR3: TGTGCCAGCAGCTCGACAGGGCAAGAGACCCAGTACTTC.

The chain links TRBV7-2 to TRBJ2-5, with D unclear. Trimming removed 3 bases at V and 5 bases at J, with 7 bases between. This CDR3 comprises 12 residues. Germline-derived CDR1 and CDR2 are SGHTA and FQGNSA. The CDR3 loop is CASSFRLETQYF. The CDR3 DNA is TGTGCCAGCAGCTTTAGATTGGAGACCCAGTACTTC.

This clone was seen just once. The V gene is TRBV7-8, the J gene TRBJ1-2; perhaps TRBD1 as D (6 bases). Germline CDR1 reads SGHVS; CDR2 reads FQNEAQ. The germline V and J ends were trimmed by 3 bases and 7 bases, with 12 bases remaining between them. The CDR3 is 13 residues long. Here the CDR3 reads CASSFLRTAGYTF. The CDR3 nucleotides read TGTGCCAGCAGCTTCCTCAGGACAGCTGGCTACACCTTC.

In DNA form, the CDR3 reads TGTGCCAGCAGTACGTTCATGACAGGGCGCAAGACCTACAATGAGCAGTTCTTC. It encodes CASSTFMTGRKTYNEQFF. This chain connects TRBV27 to TRBJ2-1, with 7 positions matching TRBD1. The CDR3 consists of 18 residues. The germline V gene has CDR1 MNHEY and CDR2 SMNVEV (reference sequence). Unmatched junction bases numbered 15, after V lost 5 bases and J lost 2 bases.

The genes are TRBV12-3 or TRBV12-4 and TRBJ1-2; D is unresolved. The V end lost 3 bases, the J end lost 2 bases, and 7 bases lay between the germline ends. This CDR3 region has 13 residues. In DNA, the CDR3 is TGTGCCAGCAGTTTCTTGGGCAACTATGGCTACACCTTC. Amino acids: CASSFLGNYGYTF.